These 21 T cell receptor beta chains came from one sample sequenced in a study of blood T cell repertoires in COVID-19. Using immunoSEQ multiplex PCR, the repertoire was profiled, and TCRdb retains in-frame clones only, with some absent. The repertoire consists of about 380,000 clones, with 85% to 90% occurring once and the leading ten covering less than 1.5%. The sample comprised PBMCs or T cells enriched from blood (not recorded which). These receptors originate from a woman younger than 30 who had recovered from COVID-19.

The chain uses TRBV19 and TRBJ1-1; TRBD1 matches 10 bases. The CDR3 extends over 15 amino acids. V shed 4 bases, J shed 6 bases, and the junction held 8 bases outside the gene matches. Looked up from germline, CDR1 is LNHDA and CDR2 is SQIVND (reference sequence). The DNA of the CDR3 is TGTGCCAGTAGTAGACCGGGACAGGGGATCGCTGAAGCTTTCTTT. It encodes CASSRPGQGIAEAFF.

CDR3 protein: CAISKVSVDQPQHF. The CDR3 nucleotides read TGTGCCATCAGTAAAGTTAGTGTTGATCAGCCCCAGCATTTT. The rearrangement joins TRBV10-3 to TRBJ1-5; D gene unclear. The CDR3 contains 14 residues. Between the trimmed V and J ends, which lost 5 bases and 5 bases, there was a span of 13 bases. Germline lookup yields CDR1 ENHRY and CDR2 SYGVKD.

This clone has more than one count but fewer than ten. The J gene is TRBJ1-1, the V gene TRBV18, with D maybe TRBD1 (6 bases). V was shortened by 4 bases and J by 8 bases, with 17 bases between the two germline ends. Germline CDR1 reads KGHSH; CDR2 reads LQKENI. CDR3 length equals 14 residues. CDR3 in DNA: TGTGCCAGCTCACTTGTAGGCCAGGGGACAGAAGCTTTCTTT. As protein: CASSLVGQGTEAFF.

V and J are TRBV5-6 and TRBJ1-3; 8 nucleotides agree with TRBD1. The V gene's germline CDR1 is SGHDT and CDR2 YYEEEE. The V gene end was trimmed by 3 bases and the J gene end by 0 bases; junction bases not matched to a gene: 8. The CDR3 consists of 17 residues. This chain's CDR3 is CASSYPGTGLSGNTIYF. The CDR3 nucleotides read TGTGCCAGCAGCTACCCAGGGACAGGCCTCTCTGGAAACACCATATATTTT.

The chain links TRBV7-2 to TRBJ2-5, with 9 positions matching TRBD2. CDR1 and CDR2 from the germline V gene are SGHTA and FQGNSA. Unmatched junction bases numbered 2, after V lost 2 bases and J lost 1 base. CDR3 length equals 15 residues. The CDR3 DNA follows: TGTGCCAGCAGCTTAAGCGGGAGGATCCAAGAGACCCAGTACTTC. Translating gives CASSLSGRIQETQYF.

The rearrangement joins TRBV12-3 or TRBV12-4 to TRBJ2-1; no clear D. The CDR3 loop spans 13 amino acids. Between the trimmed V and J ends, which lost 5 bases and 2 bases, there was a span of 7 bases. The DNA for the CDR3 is TGTGCCAGCAGTCCGACTGCCTACAATGAGCAGTTCTTC. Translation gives CASSPTAYNEQFF.

The CDR3 spells CASSDVLAGFVYNEQFF. The CDR3 bases are TGTGCCAGCAGTGATGTTTTGGCGGGGTTCGTCTACAATGAGCAGTTCTTC. This rearrangement joins TRBV2 to TRBJ2-1, with a weak D call TRBD2 (6 bases). Trimming pared 3 bases from V and 3 bases from J, leaving 18 bases between. Looked up from germline, CDR1 is SNHLY and CDR2 is FYNNEI. The CDR3 loop spans 17 amino acids.

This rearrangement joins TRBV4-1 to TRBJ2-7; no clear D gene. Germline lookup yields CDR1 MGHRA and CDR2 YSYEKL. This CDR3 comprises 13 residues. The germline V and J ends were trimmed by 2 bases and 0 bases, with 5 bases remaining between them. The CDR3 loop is CASSQWASYEQYF. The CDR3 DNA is TGCGCCAGCAGCCAATGGGCCTCCTACGAGCAGTACTTC.

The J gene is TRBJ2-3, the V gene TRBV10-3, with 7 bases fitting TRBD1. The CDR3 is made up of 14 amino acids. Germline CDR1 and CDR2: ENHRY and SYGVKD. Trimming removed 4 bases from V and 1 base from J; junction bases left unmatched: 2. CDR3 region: CAISGQGRTDTQYF. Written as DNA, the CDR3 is TGTGCCATCAGTGGACAGGGCCGCACAGATACGCAGTATTTT.

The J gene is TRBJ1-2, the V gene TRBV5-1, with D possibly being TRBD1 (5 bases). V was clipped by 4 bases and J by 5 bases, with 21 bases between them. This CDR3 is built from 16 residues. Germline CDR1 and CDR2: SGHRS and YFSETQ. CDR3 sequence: CASSRGTPSQSYGYTF. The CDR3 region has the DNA TGCGCCAGCAGCCGCGGGACCCCGTCACAGAGTTATGGCTACACCTTC.

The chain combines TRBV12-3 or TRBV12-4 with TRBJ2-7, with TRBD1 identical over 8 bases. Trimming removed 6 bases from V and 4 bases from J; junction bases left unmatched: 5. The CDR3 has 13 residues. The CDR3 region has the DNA TGTGCCAGCAGCCAGGGGGCCGGTTACGAGCAGTACTTC. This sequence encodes CASSQGAGYEQYF.

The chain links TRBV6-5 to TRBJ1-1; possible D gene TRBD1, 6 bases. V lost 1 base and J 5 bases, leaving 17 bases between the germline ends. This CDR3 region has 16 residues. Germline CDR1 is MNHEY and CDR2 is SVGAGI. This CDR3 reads CASSYFGGREGTEAFF. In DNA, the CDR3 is TGTGCCAGCAGTTACTTTGGGGGCAGGGAGGGTACTGAAGCTTTCTTT.

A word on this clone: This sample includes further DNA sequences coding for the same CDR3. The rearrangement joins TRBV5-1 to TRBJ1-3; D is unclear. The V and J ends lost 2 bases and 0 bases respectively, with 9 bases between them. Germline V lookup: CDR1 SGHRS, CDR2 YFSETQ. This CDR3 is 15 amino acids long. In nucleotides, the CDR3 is TGCGCCAGCAGCTTAGCGGGGAACTCTGGAAACACCATATATTTT. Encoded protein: CASSLAGNSGNTIYF.

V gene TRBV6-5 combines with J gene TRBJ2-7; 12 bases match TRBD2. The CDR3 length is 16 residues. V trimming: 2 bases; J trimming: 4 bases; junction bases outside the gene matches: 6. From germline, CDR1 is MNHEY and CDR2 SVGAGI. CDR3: CASSYPLTSGGYEQYF. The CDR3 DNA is TGTGCCAGCAGTTACCCTTTGACTAGCGGGGGATACGAGCAGTACTTC.

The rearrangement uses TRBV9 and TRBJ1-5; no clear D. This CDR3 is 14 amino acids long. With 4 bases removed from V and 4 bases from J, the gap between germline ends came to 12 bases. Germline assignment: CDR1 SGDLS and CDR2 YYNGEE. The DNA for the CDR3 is TGTGCCAGCAGCCCTAGGGAGGGTAATCAGCCCCAGCATTTT. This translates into CASSPREGNQPQHF.

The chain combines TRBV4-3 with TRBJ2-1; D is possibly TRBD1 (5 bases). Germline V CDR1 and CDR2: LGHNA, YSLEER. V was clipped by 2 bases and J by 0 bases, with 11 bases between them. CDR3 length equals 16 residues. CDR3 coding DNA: TGCGCCAGCAGCCAACAACAGGAATACTCCTACAATGAGCAGTTCTTC. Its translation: CASSQQQEYSYNEQFF.

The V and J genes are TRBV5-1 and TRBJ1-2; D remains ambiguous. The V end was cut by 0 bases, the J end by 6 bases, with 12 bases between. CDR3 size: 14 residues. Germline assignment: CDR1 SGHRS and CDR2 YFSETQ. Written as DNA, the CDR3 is TGCGCCAGCAGCTTGGGGACCGCGGGTCATGGCTACACCTTC. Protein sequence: CASSLGTAGHGYTF.

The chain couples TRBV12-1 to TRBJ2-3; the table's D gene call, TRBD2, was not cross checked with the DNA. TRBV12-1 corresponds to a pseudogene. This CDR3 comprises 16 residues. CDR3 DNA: TGTGCCAGCAGCCCACCGCTAGCGGCGCTATCCTATACGCAGTATTTT. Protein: CASSPPLAALSYTQYF.

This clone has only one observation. CDR3 sequence (DNA): TGTGCCAGCAAGTCAGGGACAAGCACAGATACGCAGTATTTT. It translates to CASKSGTSTDTQYF. The chain has TRBV28 and TRBJ2-3; D is possibly TRBD1 (6 bases). The CDR3 contains 14 residues. The germline V gene encodes CDR1 MDHEN and CDR2 SYDVKM. The V end was cut by 7 bases, the J end by 0 bases, with 11 bases between.

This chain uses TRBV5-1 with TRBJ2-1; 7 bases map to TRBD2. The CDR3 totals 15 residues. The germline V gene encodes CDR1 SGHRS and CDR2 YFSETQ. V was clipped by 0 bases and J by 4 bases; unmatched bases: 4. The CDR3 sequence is CASSLGGGEYNEQFF. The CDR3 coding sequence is TGCGCCAGCAGCTTGGGCGGGGGAGAATACAATGAGCAGTTCTTC.

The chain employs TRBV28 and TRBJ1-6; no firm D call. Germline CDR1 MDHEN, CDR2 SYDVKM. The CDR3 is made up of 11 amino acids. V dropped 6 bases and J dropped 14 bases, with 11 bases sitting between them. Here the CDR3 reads CASSRYNTLHF. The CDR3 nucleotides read TGTGCCAGCAGCCGATACAATACCCTCCACTTT.